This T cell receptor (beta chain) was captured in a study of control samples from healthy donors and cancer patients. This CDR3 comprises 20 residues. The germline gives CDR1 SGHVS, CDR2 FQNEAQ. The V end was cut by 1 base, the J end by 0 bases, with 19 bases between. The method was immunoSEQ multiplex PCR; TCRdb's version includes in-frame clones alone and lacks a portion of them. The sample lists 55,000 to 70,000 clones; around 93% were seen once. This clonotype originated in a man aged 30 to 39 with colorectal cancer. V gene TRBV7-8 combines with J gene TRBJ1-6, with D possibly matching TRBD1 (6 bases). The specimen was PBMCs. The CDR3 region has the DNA TGTGCCAGCAGCTTAGAGCGGAAGACAGACAGGACCTCCTATAATTCACCCCTCCACTTT. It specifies CASSLERKTDRTSYNSPLHF.